These T cell receptor beta chains were read from a single sample in a study of PD-1 blockade in classical Hodgkin lymphoma. The table came from immunoSEQ multiplex PCR; TCRdb's copy has only in-frame clones and leaves some out. The sample holds tens of thousands of clones, 60% to 75% seen once. Sequencing used peripheral blood mononuclear cells (PBMCs), obtained before the second cycle of nivolumab. All receptors come from a human donor with classical Hodgkin lymphoma. Each CDR3 is given with its conserved first and last residue. Fields, in order: V gene, J gene, D gene, clone size, CDR3 protein, CDR3 DNA. A D gene is named only where the DNA matches it firmly. A clone size is listed for some rows: how often the clone was seen (once, few, many), or a class if it is expanded.

>TRBV7-6|TRBJ2-2|TRBD1|NA
CASSLRTGDNTGELFF
TGTGCCAGCAGCCTAAGGACAGGGGACAACACCGGGGAGCTGTTTTTT
>TRBV5-6|TRBJ1-2|NA|NA
CASSFSGGRYGYTF
TGTGCCAGCAGCTTTTCCGGGGGCCGCTATGGCTACACCTTC
>TRBV2|TRBJ1-1|NA|few
CASSDLWDTSNTEAFF
TGTGCCAGCAGTGATTTATGGGACACCTCGAACACTGAAGCTTTCTTT
>TRBV28|TRBJ1-5|NA|NA
CASTLGGGNQPQHF
TGTGCCAGCACCTTGGGGGGAGGGAATCAGCCCCAGCATTTT
>TRBV28|TRBJ2-1|TRBD1|medium-sized
CASRKLQGAGSNEQFF
TGTGCCAGCAGGAAATTACAGGGGGCCGGGTCGAATGAGCAGTTCTTC
>TRBV6-5|TRBJ1-4|NA|NA
CASSPRGGSGEKLFF
TGTGCCAGCAGTCCCCGCGGGGGGAGTGGAGAAAAACTGTTTTTT
>TRBV7-9|TRBJ2-3|NA|NA
CASSVTVDTQYF
TGTGCCAGCAGCGTGACCGTGGACACGCAGTATTTT
>TRBV6-1|TRBJ1-6|NA|few
CASSTSRGNSPLHF
TGTGCCAGCAGTACTAGTAGGGGGAATTCACCCCTCCACTTT
>TRBV7-9|TRBJ2-7|TRBD2|NA
CASSTPEDSGGYEQYF
TGTGCCAGCAGTACCCCTGAGGATAGCGGGGGTTACGAGCAGTACTTC
>TRBV19|TRBJ2-7|TRBD1|NA
CASSTGPPGDSYYEQYF
TGTGCCAGTAGTACAGGCCCCCCCGGGGACAGTTACTACGAGCAGTACTTC
>TRBV10-3|TRBJ1-3|NA|few
CAISGTTSGNTIYF
TGTGCCATCAGTGGGACAACTTCTGGAAACACCATATATTTT
>TRBV18|TRBJ1-1|NA|NA
CASSPTEDLSAEAFF
TGTGCCAGCTCACCGACCGAGGACCTTAGCGCTGAAGCTTTCTTT
>TRBV2|TRBJ1-3|NA|few
CASKSETATSSGNTIYF
TGTGCCAGCAAGAGTGAGACAGCTACGAGCTCTGGAAACACCATATATTTT
>TRBV5-1|TRBJ2-7|NA|NA
CASSLAGTEYEQYF
TGCGCCAGCAGCTTGGCCGGGACCGAATACGAGCAGTACTTC
>TRBV19|TRBJ2-7|NA|NA
CASSISPGTAYEQYF
TGTGCCAGTAGTATCTCACCCGGGACGGCCTACGAGCAGTACTTC
>TRBV6-6|TRBJ2-1|NA|few
CASSYSNANEQFF
TGTGCCAGCAGTTACTCGAATGCCAATGAGCAGTTCTTC
>TRBV30|TRBJ2-3|NA|few
CAYEGGAEEADTQYF
TGTGCCTATGAGGGGGGGGCCGAAGAGGCAGATACGCAGTATTTT
>TRBV5-4|TRBJ2-1|TRBD1|NA
CASSSTGTGRNEQFF
TGTGCCAGCAGCTCTACCGGGACAGGGAGGAATGAGCAGTTCTTC
>TRBV7-2|TRBJ2-1|NA|NA
CASSLDGSSYNEQFF
TGTGCCAGCAGCTTAGATGGTAGCTCCTACAATGAGCAGTTCTTC
>TRBV25-1|TRBJ1-4|NA|NA
CASSEFGSLAGKLFF
TGTGCCAGCAGTGAATTCGGCAGCCTTGCCGGAAAACTGTTTTTT
>TRBV15|TRBJ1-1|NA|NA
CATSREAGFTEAFF
TGTGCCACCAGCAGAGAAGCAGGGTTTACTGAAGCTTTCTTT
>TRBV4-2|TRBJ1-3|NA|NA
CASSQERGSYINF
TGTGCCAGCAGCCAGGAGCGGGGGTCTTATATAAATTTT
>TRBV6-1|TRBJ2-1|NA|NA
CASSEFRDTQFF
TGTGCCAGCAGTGAGTTTCGGGACACCCAGTTCTTC
>TRBV11-3|TRBJ1-1|NA|NA
CASSLDRPARRHTEAFF
TGTGCCAGCAGCTTAGATCGCCCGGCGAGGAGACACACTGAAGCTTTCTTT
>TRBV4-1|TRBJ2-1|NA|NA
CASSLASSYNEQFF
TGCGCCAGCAGTCTAGCGAGCTCCTACAATGAGCAGTTCTTC
>TRBV21-1|TRBJ2-3|NA|NA
CASSKGQVTDTQYF
TGTGCCAGCAGCAAGGGTCAGGTCACAGATACGCAGTATTTT